This TCR beta chain stems from a study of OX40 agonist ivuxolimab in advanced cancers. Germline CDR1 reads SGHNT; CDR2 reads YYREEE (reference sequence). The length of the CDR3 is 13 residues. V lost 4 bases to trimming and J lost 8 bases, with 13 bases between them. Using immunoSEQ multiplex PCR, the repertoire was profiled, and TCRdb retains in-frame clones only, with some absent. The sample shows about 27,000 clones, around 83% of them seen only once. The chain links TRBV5-4 to TRBJ2-1, with D possibly being TRBD1 or TRBD2 (5 bases each). The TCR was taken from an adult with an advanced solid tumor such as melanoma, head and neck, liver or kidney cancer. Sample: CD4+ or CD8+ T cells sorted from blood, taken in a trial of the OX40 agonist ivuxolimab. The CDR3 DNA sequence: TGTGCCAGCAGCCCGTGGGGGTCGGATGAGCAGTTCTTC. Translating it yields CASSPWGSDEQFF.